The following is a TCR beta chain sequence with its context. Germline V lookup: CDR1 SGHRS, CDR2 YFSETQ. V shed 2 bases and J shed 3 bases, with 15 bases lying between them. CDR3 length: 15 amino acids. This sample is part of a study of radiotherapy plus CTLA-4 blockade in lung cancer. This table comes from immunoSEQ multiplex PCR, and its TCRdb copy is limited to in-frame clones, with some not included. The data hold around 85,000 clones, with around 88% observed a single time. Here the sequenced sample was peripheral blood, taken from a patient treated with radiotherapy plus ipilimumab. This chain uses TRBV5-1 with TRBJ2-7; D perhaps matches TRBD1 (5 bases). The origin of this receptor is a human donor with non-small cell lung cancer who had a partial response to radiotherapy plus ipilimumab. In DNA, the CDR3 is TGCGCCAGCAGCTTACAAACAGGAGACCTCTACGAGCAGTACTTC. Protein: CASSLQTGDLYEQYF.